Listed below are T cell receptor beta chains from one sample, sequenced in a study of CD8 T cells in Susac syndrome. TCRdb ran MiXCR on the immunoSEQ multiplex PCR reads and lists one entry per CDR3 protein. The sample shows some 250,000 distinct CDR3 sequences, approximately 95% of them seen only once. Sequences were obtained from CD4+ T cells from PBMCs. The source of these receptors is a human donor with Susac syndrome. CDR3s include the opening cysteine and the closing phenylalanine or tryptophan. The order of the fields is CDR3 length, J gene, V gene, clone size, D gene, CDR3 protein, CDR3 DNA. The D gene is left open where the match is weak. Clone sizes are given selectively: once, few, many, or a class where the clone is expanded.

14 | TRBJ2-1 | TRBV30 | . | . | CAWSAPQGRNEQFF | TGTGCCTGGAGTGCACCTCAGGGGAGGAATGAGCAGTTCTTC
14 | TRBJ2-7 | TRBV20-1 | . | . | CSARRQALYYEQYF | TGCAGTGCTAGAAGACAGGCGCTATACTACGAGCAGTACTTC
16 | TRBJ1-5 | TRBV20-1 | . | . | CSASTVSERYGQPQHF | TGCAGTGCTAGCACGGTGTCGGAGCGTTACGGTCAGCCCCAGCATTTT
17 | TRBJ1-1 | TRBV7-9 | . | . | CASSLSGQPSGNTEAFF | TGTGCCAGCAGCTTATCGGGGCAGCCCTCGGGGAACACTGAAGCTTTCTTT
15 | TRBJ2-7 | TRBV20-1 | . | TRBD1 | CSAREFLQGANIQYF | TGCAGTGCTAGAGAATTTTTACAGGGGGCCAATATACAGTACTTC
15 | TRBJ2-7 | TRBV2 | . | . | CASRDVVAAPYEQYF | TGTGCCAGCAGGGACGTCGTAGCGGCACCCTACGAGCAGTACTTC
13 | TRBJ1-2 | TRBV20-1 | once | TRBD1 | CSAREPGQGGCTF | TGCAGTGCTAGAGAACCGGGACAGGGGGGTTGCACCTTC
16 | TRBJ2-6 | TRBV13 | . | . | CASSLDGISGANVLTF | TGTGCCAGCAGCTTAGACGGAATCTCTGGGGCCAACGTCCTGACTTTC
13 | TRBJ2-4 | TRBV5-1 | . | . | CASRKGQGNIQYF | TGCGCCAGCAGAAAGGGGCAGGGGAACATTCAGTACTTC
16 | TRBJ2-1 | TRBV4-2 | . | . | CASSQDQTKIYNEQFF | TGTGCCAGCAGCCAAGATCAGACCAAGATCTACAATGAGCAGTTCTTC
12 | TRBJ1-1 | TRBV29-1 | . | . | CSVVPTGGEAFF | TGCAGCGTTGTTCCGACAGGTGGAGAAGCTTTCTTT
11 | TRBJ1-2 | TRBV6-6 | . | . | CASSTGLGYTF | TGTGCCAGCAGTACAGGGTTGGGCTACACCTTC
16 | TRBJ2-2 | TRBV5-4 | . | TRBD2 | CASSSTSGGGFGELFF | TGTGCCAGCAGCTCCACTAGCGGGGGAGGATTCGGGGAGCTGTTTTTT
15 | TRBJ1-2 | TRBV15 | . | . | CATSTRLDTYYGYTF | TGTGCCACCAGCACAAGGCTGGACACCTACTATGGCTACACCTTC
20 | TRBJ2-7 | TRBV19 | . | TRBD2 | CASSVTRPGLAGERPYEQYF | TGTGCCAGTAGCGTTACCAGACCGGGACTAGCGGGGGAAAGACCCTACGAGCAGTACTTC
12 | TRBJ2-4 | TRBV7-2 | . | TRBD1 | CASSEQGEIQYF | TGTGCCAGCAGCGAGCAGGGGGAGATTCAGTACTTC
13 | TRBJ1-2 | TRBV4-2 | . | . | CASSQVLGDGYTF | TGTGCCAGCAGCCAAGTCCTGGGTGATGGCTACACCTTC
15 | TRBJ1-2 | TRBV29-1 | . | . | CSVEDLSALNYGYTF | TGCAGCGTTGAAGATCTGTCCGCGTTAAACTATGGCTACACCTTC
16 | TRBJ2-3 | TRBV30 | . | . | CAWSGGLVAGTDTQYF | TGTGCCTGGAGTGGGGGACTCGTCGCGGGTACCGATACGCAGTATTTT
14 | TRBJ2-7 | TRBV11-2 | . | . | CASSLGERAYEQYF | TGTGCCAGCAGCTTAGGCGAGCGGGCCTACGAGCAGTACTTC
17 | TRBJ2-3 | TRBV3-1 | . | . | CASSQDRSKFYKDTQYF | TGTGCCAGCAGCCAAGACCGGAGTAAGTTCTACAAAGATACGCAGTATTTT
18 | TRBJ2-3 | TRBV6-5 | . | TRBD1 | CASSYWGLRTGQGYTQYF | TGTGCCAGCAGTTACTGGGGTTTACGGACAGGGCAGGGATATACGCAGTATTTT
17 | TRBJ1-5 | TRBV18 | . | . | CASSSRPGTDSNQPQHF | TGTGCCAGCTCATCACGCCCTGGGACGGATAGCAATCAGCCCCAGCATTTT
13 | TRBJ1-4 | TRBV29-1 | once | . | CSVDGGAGEKLFF | TGCAGCGTTGATGGGGGCGCCGGAGAAAAACTGTTTTTT
15 | TRBJ1-2 | TRBV9 | . | . | CASSVVGLGHYGYTF | TGTGCCAGCAGCGTAGTGGGCCTCGGGCACTATGGCTACACCTTC
15 | TRBJ1-1 | TRBV27 | . | . | CASSPVIQGSTEAFF | TGTGCCAGCAGCCCTGTAATACAGGGATCCACTGAAGCTTTCTTT
15 | TRBJ1-5 | TRBV7-2 | . | . | CASSLAGGGAQPQHF | TGTGCCAGCAGCTTAGCAGGTGGGGGGGCTCAGCCCCAGCATTTT
17 | TRBJ2-1 | TRBV7-9 | . | TRBD1 | CASSPRTGSDRMDEQFF | TGTGCCAGCAGCCCGCGGACAGGGTCGGACCGAATGGATGAGCAGTTCTTC
14 | TRBJ1-5 | TRBV20-1 | once | . | CSASPGTLNQPQHF | TGCAGTGCTAGCCCCGGCACATTAAATCAGCCCCAGCATTTT
14 | TRBJ2-7 | TRBV7-8 | . | . | CASSLGPGDGEQYF | TGTGCCAGCAGCTTAGGCCCAGGGGATGGCGAGCAGTACTTC
15 | TRBJ2-2 | TRBV10-3 | . | TRBD2 | CAISRLAGSAGELFF | TGTGCCATCAGTCGACTAGCGGGATCGGCCGGGGAGCTGTTTTTT
13 | TRBJ1-1 | TRBV30 | . | TRBD1 | CAWTGQGATGAFF | TGTGCCTGGACCGGACAGGGGGCCACTGGAGCTTTCTTT
17 | TRBJ1-1 | TRBV5-1 | . | TRBD1 | CASSSGQGAFLNTEAFF | TGCGCCAGCAGCTCGGGACAGGGGGCTTTCCTGAACACTGAAGCTTTCTTT
11 | TRBJ2-1 | TRBV29-1 | . | . | CSARKYNEQFF | TGCAGCGCCCGCAAGTACAATGAGCAGTTCTTC
16 | TRBJ2-7 | TRBV5-1 | . | . | CASSQHRDFAFYEQYF | TGCGCCAGCAGCCAACACCGGGACTTCGCATTCTACGAGCAGTACTTC
13 | TRBJ2-7 | TRBV29-1 | . | TRBD1 | CSVAGTGAYEQYF | TGCAGCGTGGCCGGGACAGGGGCCTACGAGCAGTACTTC
14 | TRBJ2-3 | TRBV5-1 | . | . | CASSLAGPADTQYF | TGCGCCAGCAGCCTGGCGGGGCCCGCAGATACGCAGTATTTT
15 | TRBJ2-2 | TRBV27 | . | . | CASRSGTRLTGELFF | TGTGCCAGCAGATCCGGGACACGGCTGACCGGGGAGCTGTTTTTT
15 | TRBJ1-1 | TRBV28 | . | . | CASYTEPMAVTEAFF | TGTGCCAGCTACACAGAACCTATGGCAGTCACTGAAGCTTTCTTT
15 | TRBJ2-7 | TRBV5-1 | . | TRBD2 | CASSLDPGGFYEQYF | TGCGCCAGCAGCTTGGACCCGGGAGGCTTCTACGAGCAGTACTTC
19 | TRBJ2-2 | TRBV23-1 | . | . | CASSQLVTAGTTNTGELFF | TGCGCCAGCAGTCAATTGGTCACGGCGGGTACTACGAACACCGGGGAGCTGTTTTTT